The next 17 T cell receptor beta chains were all read from a single sample in a study of T-cell memory formation after mild COVID-19. TCRdb reprocessed the 5' RACE reads with MiXCR, giving one entry per CDR3 protein. The profile shows about 400,000 distinct CDR3 sequences, about a sixth of them singletons. The specimen was PBMCs or a T cell subset sorted from them (not recorded which). The receptors shown here come from a man younger than 35 who had mild COVID-19 (a few samples of this study predate the infection). Cell type and time point are not known.

The V gene is TRBV20-1, the J gene TRBJ2-7; 10 bases map to TRBD1. After removal of 5 bases from V and 4 bases from J, the junction contained 2 bases not matched to a gene. The germline V gene has CDR1 DFQATT and CDR2 SNEGSKA (reference sequence). This CDR3 is built from 12 residues. The CDR3 sequence is CSAGGQGYEQYV. The CDR3 DNA follows: TGCAGTGCTGGGGGACAGGGGTACGAGCAGTACGTC.

The chain recombines TRBV14 with TRBJ2-3, with 8 bases lining up with TRBD2. The CDR3 spans 16 residues. Germline assignment: CDR1 SGHDN and CDR2 FVKESK. V shed 3 bases, J shed 2 bases, and the junction held 7 bases outside the gene matches. The DNA for the CDR3 is TGTGCCAGCAGCCAGCGCGTAGCGGGGAACACAGATACGCAGTATTTT. Its protein product is CASSQRVAGNTDTQYF.

The V and J genes are TRBV19 and TRBJ1-1; 8 bases match TRBD1. The V and J ends lost 3 bases and 5 bases, in that order; junction bases with no gene match: 5. Germline V gives CDR1 LNHDA, CDR2 SQIVND (reference sequence). The CDR3 spans 14 residues. CDR3 region: CASSIQGARTEAFF. The CDR3 bases are TGTGCCAGTAGTATCCAGGGGGCTAGAACTGAAGCTTTCTTT. Full variable domain (outside the CDR3, taken from reference TRBV19 and TRBJ1-1): DGGITQSPKYLFRKEGQNVTLSCEQNLNHDAMYWYRQDPGQGLRLIYYSQIVNDFQKGDIAEGYSVSREKKESFPLTVTSAQKNPTAFYLCASSIQGARTEAFFGQGTRLTVV.

This clonotype was seen only a few times. V and J are TRBV11-2 and TRBJ2-1, with D perhaps matching TRBD2 (8 bases). The CDR3 has 15 residues. The germline V gene has CDR1 SGHAT and CDR2 FQNNGV. Trimming left V 5 bases short and J 9 bases short, with 20 bases between. The CDR3 sequence: CASSTYGRGPGEQFF. The CDR3 region has the DNA TGTGCCAGCAGCACGTACGGGAGGGGGCCTGGTGAGCAGTTCTTC.

This clonotype has more than one count but fewer than ten. The genes are TRBV11-2 and TRBJ2-3; D might be TRBD1 (5 bases). The CDR3 contains 18 residues. CDR1 is SGHAT, CDR2 FQNNGV, per germline. V shed 1 base and J shed 0 bases, with 17 bases lying between them. CDR3 protein: CASSLVQGMGLSTDTQYF. The CDR3 DNA is TGTGCCAGCAGCTTAGTCCAGGGAATGGGCCTAAGCACAGATACGCAGTATTTT.

Only a few counts were recorded for this clonotype. The V and J genes are TRBV3-1 and TRBJ2-7; a weak D match, TRBD1 (5 bases). Trimming cost V 0 bases and J 1 base, with 7 bases left between them. This CDR3 spans 14 amino acids. CDR1 LGHDT and CDR2 YNNKEL come from the germline V gene (reference sequence). CDR3 DNA: TGTGCCAGCAGCCAAGATTCAGGGTCCTACGAGCAGTACTTC. It specifies CASSQDSGSYEQYF.

The gene calls are TRBV20-1 and TRBJ2-5; weak D call: TRBD2 (7 bases). CDR3 length: 14 residues. Trimming removed 8 bases from V and 0 bases from J, with 16 bases in between. The V gene's germline CDR1 is DFQATT and CDR2 SNEGSKA (reference sequence). CDR3 in amino acids: CSLLRGDNQETQYF. In DNA, the CDR3 is TGCAGTCTCCTCCGGGGGGACAACCAAGAGACCCAGTACTTC.

This clonotype occurred a few times. The chain combines TRBV27 with TRBJ1-6, with a possible D match to TRBD1 (5 bases). V lost 4 bases and J lost 7, with 14 bases in between. CDR1 and CDR2 (germline): MNHEY, SMNVEV (reference sequence). The CDR3 covers 15 residues. The CDR3: CASSSPFGGNSPLHF. As DNA, the CDR3 is TGTGCCAGCAGTTCGCCCTTTGGGGGAAATTCACCCCTCCACTTT.

This sequence joins TRBV7-9 and TRBJ1-1, with D possibly matching TRBD1 (5 bases). CDR1 SEHNR and CDR2 FQNEAQ come from the germline V gene (reference sequence). Trimming removed 5 bases from V and 3 bases from J, with 13 bases in between. The CDR3 has 14 residues. The CDR3: CASSKTDGDTEAFF. CDR3 sequence (DNA): TGTGCCAGCAGCAAGACAGACGGGGACACTGAAGCTTTCTTT. Full variable domain (rest looked up from reference TRBV7-9 and TRBJ1-1): DTGVSQNPRHKITKRGQNVTFRCDPISEHNRLYWYRQTLGQGPEFLTYFQNEAQLEKSRLLSDRFSAERPKGSFSTLEIQRTEQGDSAMYLCASSKTDGDTEAFFGQGTRLTVV.

The V gene is TRBV27, the J gene TRBJ2-3; 10 bases map to TRBD2. Per germline, CDR1 MNHEY and CDR2 SMNVEV (reference sequence). CDR3 size: 14 residues. V was pared by 11 bases and J by 4 bases, with 9 bases of the junction left unmatched. The CDR3 nucleotides are TGTGCCGCCCGAAGCGGGGGGGCCGCAGATACGCAGTATTTT. Translating gives CAARSGGAADTQYF.

The J gene is TRBJ2-7, the V gene TRBV15; D not resolved. Germline CDR1 and CDR2: LNHNV and YYDKDF (reference sequence). The CDR3 has 16 amino acids. The germline V and J ends were trimmed by 0 bases and 3 bases, with 15 bases remaining between them. CDR3 residues: CATSRDRASRFYEQYV. The DNA of the CDR3 is TGTGCCACCAGCAGAGATCGGGCTAGTAGATTCTACGAGCAGTACGTC.

A few counts support this clonotype. V usage is TRBV7-9 and J usage is TRBJ2-7; the match to TRBD1 covers 7 bases. The CDR3 length is 13 residues. CDR1 is SEHNR and CDR2 is FQNEAQ in the germline V gene (reference sequence). With 8 bases clipped from V and 3 bases from J, the junction kept 7 bases outside the gene matches. Here the CDR3 DNA reads TGTGCCAGCGAGGGACAGAATTACTACGAGCAGTACTTC. Its translation: CASEGQNYYEQYF.

The chain couples TRBV29-1 to TRBJ1-5; tentatively, D is TRBD1 (5 bases). V was shortened by 4 bases and J by 12 bases, with 13 bases between the two germline ends. Looked up from germline, CDR1 is SQVTM and CDR2 is ANQGSEA. There are 11 residues in the CDR3. CDR3 amino acids: CSVGWGGLQHF. CDR3 nucleotides: TGCAGCGTTGGATGGGGCGGTCTCCAGCATTTT.

This clonotype was counted between two and nine times. The chain uses TRBV12-3 or TRBV12-4 and TRBJ2-2; unclear D gene. V dropped 4 bases and J dropped 8 bases, with 11 bases sitting between them. CDR3 size: 13 residues. CDR3 sequence reads: CASSYPPRGELFF. CDR3 sequence (DNA): TGTGCCAGCAGTTATCCTCCCCGGGGGGAGCTGTTTTTT.

This clonotype was recorded a few times. V is TRBV23-1 and J is TRBJ2-7; no definite D call. TRBV23-1 is classed as an ORF, of uncertain function. The V and J ends lost 0 bases and 2 bases respectively, with 17 bases between them. This CDR3 has 17 residues. Here the CDR3 reads CASSQSPRYEYPYEQYF. As DNA, the CDR3 is TGCGCCAGCAGTCAATCTCCCCGTTATGAATACCCCTACGAGCAGTACTTC.

The chain is built from TRBV25-1 and TRBJ2-5, with D perhaps TRBD1 or TRBD2 (7 bases each). This CDR3 spans 15 amino acids. The V gene lost 3 bases and the J gene lost 1 base, with 12 bases spanning the gap. CDR1 is MGHDK, CDR2 SYGVNS, per germline. The CDR3: CASSDTRGGQETQYF. For the CDR3, the DNA is TGTGCCAGCAGTGACACCAGGGGGGGCCAAGAGACCCAGTACTTC.

This chain connects TRBV20-1 to TRBJ2-1; 8 bases line up with TRBD1. V lost 5 bases to trimming and J lost 1 base; unmatched junction nucleotides: 10. Germline V gene data show CDR1 as DFQATT and CDR2 as SNEGSKA (reference sequence). This CDR3 contains 16 residues. This chain's CDR3 is CSARRTGWLSYNEQFF. For the CDR3, the DNA is TGCAGTGCTCGTCGGACAGGGTGGTTGTCCTACAATGAGCAGTTCTTC.